The following is a T cell receptor (beta chain) sequence with its context. This sample stems from a study of blood T cell repertoires in COVID-19. Study-wide context: Samples taken during acute and convalescent COVID-19 were collected in the United States, Italy and Spain. Nucleic acid was either cDNA or gDNA, and it came from T cells, B-cell-depleted T cells, or PBMCs.

In the study's own analysis: Estimation of nucleated cell counts was performed using reference gene primer amplification. Measured with immunoSEQ multiplex PCR; TCRdb has only the in-frame clones, and not every one. D and trimming were read from the DNA, whereas the V and J calls and clone size are those reported in that table. Of around 300,000 clones listed, approximately 88% are singletons. V trimming: 5 bases; J trimming: 5 bases; junction bases outside the gene matches: 8. The CDR3 spans 15 residues. Germline loops: CDR1 SGHTA, CDR2 FQGTGA. Recruitment covered under 25 US areas and drew participants whose ages spanned about 18 to 89 years.

The rearrangement joins TRBV7-3 to TRBJ2-5, with 10 bases lining up with TRBD1. Sequenced material: PBMCs or T cells enriched from blood (not recorded which). This receptor was identified in a young woman who had recovered from COVID-19. CDR3 DNA sequence: TGTGCCAGCAGCCCAAAGACAGGGGGCTTCGAGACCCAGTACTTC. It is translated as CASSPKTGGFETQYF.